This T cell receptor beta chain is drawn from a study of beta chain features in type 1 diabetes. Across the study: Patients looked much like healthy donors when it came to age, gender and cell yields. Sorted cells numbering 107,917,701 were examined across all samples. Study-level findings and limits: Researchers could not determine here whether HLA type influences TCRB rearrangement. Cells carrying high TCR expression could end up over-represented when cDNA is sequenced.

CDR1 is SGHRS, CDR2 YFSETQ, per germline. Trimming removed 0 bases from V and 1 base from J, with 7 bases in between. The CDR3 has 14 amino acids. As for this clone: Its antigen is currently unknown.

Expressed TCRB transcripts were sequenced after all isolated RNA was converted to cDNA. Data came from immunoSEQ multiplex PCR; TCRdb stores just in-frame clones and leaves some out. The table records 900,000 or so clones, roughly 16% of them present only once. The sequencing input was naive CD4+ T cells from blood. This receptor was obtained from a woman between 18 and 29 years old in good health. V and J are TRBV5-1 and TRBJ1-1; D remains unclear. Here the CDR3 reads CASSLAPENTEAFF. The CDR3 DNA follows: TGCGCCAGCAGCTTGGCCCCGGAGAACACTGAAGCTTTCTTT.